This TCR beta chain appears in the sequencing data of a study of OX40 agonist ivuxolimab in advanced cancers. Turning to this clone: Its matching antigen is unknown.

Method: immunoSEQ multiplex PCR; TCRdb's copy keeps in-frame clones and lacks some. The sample has tens of thousands of clones; approximately 84% are singletons. The CDR3 runs 15 residues. Germline lookup yields CDR1 SGHRS and CDR2 YFSETQ. V dropped 7 bases and J dropped 0 bases, with 14 bases sitting between them. Systemic immunosuppression or a history of autoimmune disease excluded patients. Study outcomes and limitations: The antigens recognized by the expanded peripheral T cells, that is their antigen specificity, were not determined.

The sample here was CD4+ or CD8+ T cells sorted from blood, taken in a trial of the OX40 agonist ivuxolimab. The source is an adult with an advanced solid tumor such as melanoma, head and neck, liver or kidney cancer. The chain employs TRBV5-1 and TRBJ1-5; perhaps TRBD1 as D (6 bases). In DNA, the CDR3 is TGCGCCAGCCGCCGGACAGCCGGTAGCAATCAGCCCCAGCATTTT. Its protein product is CASRRTAGSNQPQHF.